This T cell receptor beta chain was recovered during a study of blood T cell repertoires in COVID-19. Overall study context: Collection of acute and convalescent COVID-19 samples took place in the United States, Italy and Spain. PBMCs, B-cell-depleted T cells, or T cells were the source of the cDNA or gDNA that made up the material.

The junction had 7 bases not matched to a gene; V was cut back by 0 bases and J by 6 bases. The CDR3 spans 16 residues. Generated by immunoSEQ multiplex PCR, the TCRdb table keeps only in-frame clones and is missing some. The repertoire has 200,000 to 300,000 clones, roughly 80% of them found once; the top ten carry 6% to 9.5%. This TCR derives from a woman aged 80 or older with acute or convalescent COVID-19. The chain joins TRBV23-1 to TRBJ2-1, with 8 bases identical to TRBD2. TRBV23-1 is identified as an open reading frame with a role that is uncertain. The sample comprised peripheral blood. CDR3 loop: CASSQSPGLDVNEQFF. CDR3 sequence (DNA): TGCGCCAGCAGTCAATCTCCGGGACTAGACGTCAATGAGCAGTTCTTC.